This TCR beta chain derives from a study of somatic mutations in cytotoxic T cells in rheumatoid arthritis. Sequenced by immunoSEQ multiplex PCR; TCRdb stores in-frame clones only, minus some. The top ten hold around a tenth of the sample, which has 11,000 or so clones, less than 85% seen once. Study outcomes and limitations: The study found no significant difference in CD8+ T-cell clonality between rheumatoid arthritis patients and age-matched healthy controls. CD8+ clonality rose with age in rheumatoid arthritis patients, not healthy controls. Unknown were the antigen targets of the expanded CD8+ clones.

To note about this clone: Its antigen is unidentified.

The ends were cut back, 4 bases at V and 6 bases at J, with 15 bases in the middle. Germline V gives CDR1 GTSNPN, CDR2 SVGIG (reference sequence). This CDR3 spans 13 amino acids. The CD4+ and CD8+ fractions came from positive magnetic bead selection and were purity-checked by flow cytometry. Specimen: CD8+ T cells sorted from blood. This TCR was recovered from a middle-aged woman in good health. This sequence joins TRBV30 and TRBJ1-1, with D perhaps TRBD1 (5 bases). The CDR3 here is CAWTGTERPEAFF. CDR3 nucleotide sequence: TGTGCCTGGACCGGGACCGAGCGCCCTGAAGCTTTCTTT.